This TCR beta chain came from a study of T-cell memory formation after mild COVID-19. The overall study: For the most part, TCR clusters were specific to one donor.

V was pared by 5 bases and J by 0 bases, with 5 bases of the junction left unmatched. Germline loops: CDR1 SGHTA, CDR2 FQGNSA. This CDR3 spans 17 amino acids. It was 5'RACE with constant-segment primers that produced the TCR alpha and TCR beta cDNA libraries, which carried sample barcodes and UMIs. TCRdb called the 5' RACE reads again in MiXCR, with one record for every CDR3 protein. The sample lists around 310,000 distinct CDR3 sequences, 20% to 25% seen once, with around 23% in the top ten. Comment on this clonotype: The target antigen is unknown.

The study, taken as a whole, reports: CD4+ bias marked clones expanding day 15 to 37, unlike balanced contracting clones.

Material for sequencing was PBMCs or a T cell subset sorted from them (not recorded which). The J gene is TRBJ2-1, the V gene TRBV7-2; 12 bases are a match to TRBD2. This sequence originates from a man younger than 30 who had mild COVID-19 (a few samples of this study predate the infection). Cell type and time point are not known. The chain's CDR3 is CASSRLAGASSYNEQFF. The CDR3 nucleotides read TGTGCCAGCAGCCGACTAGCGGGGGCCAGCTCCTACAATGAGCAGTTCTTC.